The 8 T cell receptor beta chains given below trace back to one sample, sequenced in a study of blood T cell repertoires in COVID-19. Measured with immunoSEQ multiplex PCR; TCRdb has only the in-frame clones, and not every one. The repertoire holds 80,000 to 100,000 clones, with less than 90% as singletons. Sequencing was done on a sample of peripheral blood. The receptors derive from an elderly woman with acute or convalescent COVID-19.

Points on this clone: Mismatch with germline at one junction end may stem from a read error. DNA for the CDR3: TGTGCTAGCAGCACCCGACAGGGAACCGGGGAGCTGTTTTTT. Protein product: CASSTRQGTGELFF. The chain combines TRBV7-7 with TRBJ2-2; 7 bases are shared with TRBD1. The CDR3 has 14 amino acids. The germline V gene has CDR1 SSHAT and CDR2 FNYEAQ (reference sequence). Full variable domain (remainder filled in from reference TRBV7-7 and TRBJ2-2): GAGVSQSPRYKVTKRGQDVTLRCDPISSHATLYWYQQALGQGPEFLTYFNYEAQPDKSGLPSDRFSAERPEGSISTLTIQRTEQRDSAMYRCASSTRQGTGELFFGEGSRLTVL.

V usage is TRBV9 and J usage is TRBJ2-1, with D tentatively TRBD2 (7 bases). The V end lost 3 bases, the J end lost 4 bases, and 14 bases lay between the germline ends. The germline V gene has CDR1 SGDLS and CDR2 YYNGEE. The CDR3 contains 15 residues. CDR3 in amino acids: CASSDGGGGYNEQFF. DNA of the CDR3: TGTGCCAGCAGCGACGGAGGGGGGGGTTACAATGAGCAGTTCTTC.

The CDR3 loop is CASTLNPGAPKKLFF. The CDR3 DNA sequence: TGTGCCAGTACTTTGAACCCAGGGGCGCCGAAAAAACTGTTTTTT. J is TRBJ1-4 and V is TRBV19; D possibly corresponds to TRBD1 (6 bases). This CDR3 spans 15 amino acids. V lost 7 bases and J lost 9, with 21 bases in between. Per the germline V gene, CDR1 is LNHDA and CDR2 is SQIVND (reference sequence).

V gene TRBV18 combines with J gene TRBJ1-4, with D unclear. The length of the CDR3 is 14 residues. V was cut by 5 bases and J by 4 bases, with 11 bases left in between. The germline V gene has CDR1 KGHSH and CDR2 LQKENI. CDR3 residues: CASSSLGNNEKLFF. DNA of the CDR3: TGTGCCAGCTCATCCCTCGGGAATAATGAAAAACTGTTTTTT.

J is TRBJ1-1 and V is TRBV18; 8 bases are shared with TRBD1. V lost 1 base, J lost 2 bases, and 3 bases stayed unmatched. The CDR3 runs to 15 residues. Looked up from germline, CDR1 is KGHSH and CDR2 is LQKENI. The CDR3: CASSPLPGGNTEAFF. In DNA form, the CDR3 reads TGTGCCAGCTCACCACTCCCAGGGGGCAACACTGAAGCTTTCTTT. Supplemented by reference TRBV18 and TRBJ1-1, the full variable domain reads NAGVMQNPRHLVRRRGQEARLRCSPMKGHSHVYWYRQLPEEGLKFMVYLQKENIIDESGMPKERFSAEFPKEGPSILRIQQVVRGDSAAYFCASSPLPGGNTEAFFGQGTRLTVV.

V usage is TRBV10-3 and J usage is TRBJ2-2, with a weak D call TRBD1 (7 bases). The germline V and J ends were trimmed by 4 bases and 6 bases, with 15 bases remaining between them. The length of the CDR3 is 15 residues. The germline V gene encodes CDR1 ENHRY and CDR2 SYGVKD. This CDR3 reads CAISVGGGKSGELFF. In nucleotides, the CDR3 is TGTGCCATCAGTGTAGGAGGGGGCAAGTCCGGGGAGCTGTTTTTT.

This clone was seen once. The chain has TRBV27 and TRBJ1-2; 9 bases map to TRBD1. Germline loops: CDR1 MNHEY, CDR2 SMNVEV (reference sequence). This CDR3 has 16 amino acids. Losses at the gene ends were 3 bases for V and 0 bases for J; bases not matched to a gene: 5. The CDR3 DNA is TGTGCCAGCAGTTTGGGACAGGGAAAAGCTAACTATGGCTACACCTTC. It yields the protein CASSLGQGKANYGYTF.

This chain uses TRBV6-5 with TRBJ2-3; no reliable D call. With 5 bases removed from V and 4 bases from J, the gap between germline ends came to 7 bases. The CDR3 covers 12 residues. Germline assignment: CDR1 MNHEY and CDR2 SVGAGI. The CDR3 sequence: CASSNRADTQYF. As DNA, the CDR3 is TGTGCCAGCAGTAACCGGGCAGATACGCAGTATTTT.